The 2 T cell receptor beta chains listed next were all sequenced from one sample in a study of T cell changes during pregnancy in multiple sclerosis. TCRdb keeps only in-frame clones here, not all; method: immunoSEQ multiplex PCR. The table includes about 24,000 clones, roughly 90% detected once. Here the sequenced sample was CD8+ T cells from peripheral blood mononuclear cells, taken in the first trimester of pregnancy. These receptors were collected from a female donor in good health, enrolled as a control in a pregnancy study.

A note on this clone: This sample also contains other DNA sequences that code for the same CDR3. The chain links TRBV4-3 to TRBJ2-7, with 10 bases that match TRBD1. CDR1 is LGHNA and CDR2 is YSLEER in the germline V gene. This CDR3 is built from 16 residues. With V trimmed by 0 bases and J by 0 bases, 2 bases remained unmatched. The CDR3 DNA sequence: TGCGCCAGCAGCCAAGAAGACAGGGGGCTCTCCTACGAGCAGTACTTC. Protein sequence: CASSQEDRGLSYEQYF.

This chain links TRBV11-1 with TRBJ1-1; no reliable D call. The CDR3 has 13 amino acids. V lost 2 bases to trimming and J lost 7 bases, with 11 bases between them. CDR1 and CDR2 (germline): SGHAT, FQDESV (reference sequence). CDR3 region: CASSLTPGSEAFF. Written as DNA, the CDR3 is TGTGCCAGCAGCTTAACCCCCGGGAGTGAAGCTTTCTTT.